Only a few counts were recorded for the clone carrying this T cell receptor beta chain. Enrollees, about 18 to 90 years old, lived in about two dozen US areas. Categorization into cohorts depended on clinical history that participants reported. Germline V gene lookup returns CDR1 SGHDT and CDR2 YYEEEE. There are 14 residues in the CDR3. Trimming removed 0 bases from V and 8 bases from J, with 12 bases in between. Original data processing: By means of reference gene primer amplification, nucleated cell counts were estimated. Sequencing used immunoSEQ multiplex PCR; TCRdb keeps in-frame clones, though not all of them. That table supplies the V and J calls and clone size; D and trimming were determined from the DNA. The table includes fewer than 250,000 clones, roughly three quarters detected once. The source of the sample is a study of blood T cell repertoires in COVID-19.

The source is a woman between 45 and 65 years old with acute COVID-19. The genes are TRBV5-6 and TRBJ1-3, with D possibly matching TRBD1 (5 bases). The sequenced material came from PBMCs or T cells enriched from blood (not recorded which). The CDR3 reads CASSLEVRVDTIYF. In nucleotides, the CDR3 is TGTGCCAGCAGCTTGGAAGTCAGGGTGGACACCATATATTTT.